Each of the 32 T cell receptor beta chains below was sequenced from the same sample in a study of T-cell reconstitution after alpha-beta-depleted transplantation in children. Using unique molecular identifiers, the investigators prepared the TCRbeta library. TCRdb re-called the PCR reads with MiXCR, one entry per CDR3 protein. The sample consists of 90,000 to 100,000 distinct CDR3 sequences, about 12% of them appearing once. The starting material was PBMCs from the stem cell graft donor, obtained from the stem cell graft. These receptors were taken from a human donor who donated a stem cell graft to a child with inherited bone marrow failure.

In its sample, this clonotype was seen many times. This chain uses TRBV4-2 with TRBJ2-7; D gene ambiguous. The CDR3 spans 15 residues. V lost 0 bases and J 0 bases, leaving 9 bases between the germline ends. Per germline, CDR1 LGHNA and CDR2 YNFKEQ. As DNA, the CDR3 is TGTGCCAGCAGCCAAGATGAAAACTTCTCCTACGAGCAGTACTTC. This gives the protein CASSQDENFSYEQYF.

This clonotype appeared many times. This chain joins TRBV5-1 and TRBJ1-3, with D unclear. The CDR3 length is 13 residues. Between the trimmed V and J ends, which lost 0 bases and 4 bases, there was a span of 5 bases. From germline, CDR1 is SGHRS and CDR2 YFSETQ. As DNA, the CDR3 is TGCGCCAGCAGCTTGGGGGGAGGAAACACCATATATTTT. Protein product: CASSLGGGNTIYF.

This clonotype came up many times. This chain joins TRBV20-1 and TRBJ1-6, with 8 bases that match TRBD1. CDR1 and CDR2 (germline): DFQATT, SNEGSKA (reference sequence). This CDR3 is built from 16 residues. The V and J ends lost 0 bases and 8 bases, in that order; junction bases with no gene match: 9. The CDR3 bases are TGCAGTGCTAGAGACACACGACAGGGGTGGGATTCACCCCTCCACTTT. Translating gives CSARDTRQGWDSPLHF.

This clonotype occurred many times. The rearrangement links TRBV5-1 to TRBJ1-2; 8 bases fit TRBD1. The V gene end was trimmed by 2 bases and the J gene end by 4 bases; junction bases not matched to a gene: 4. This CDR3 spans 14 amino acids. Germline assignment: CDR1 SGHRS and CDR2 YFSETQ. The CDR3 here is CASSLQGGIYGYTF. CDR3 in DNA: TGCGCCAGCAGCTTACAGGGGGGGATCTATGGCTACACCTTC.

The chain combines TRBV12-3 or TRBV12-4 with TRBJ2-2; 8 bases match TRBD2. The J segment lost 2 bases and the V segment lost 5 bases, leaving 16 bases of the junction unmatched. This CDR3 has 19 amino acids. This chain's CDR3 is CASSHRGGGYTINTGELFF. The CDR3 DNA follows: TGTGCCAGCAGTCACCGGGGGGGGGGGTACACCATAAACACCGGGGAGCTGTTTTTT.

This clonotype was counted ten times or more. The gene calls are TRBV7-2 and TRBJ1-5, with 7 bases aligning to TRBD1. V lost 4 bases, J lost 1 base, and 7 bases stayed unmatched. There are 16 residues in the CDR3. CDR1 is SGHTA, CDR2 FQGNSA, per germline. CDR3 DNA: TGTGCCAGCAGCTGGGGCTTACAGGGGAGCAATCAGCCCCAGCATTTT. It specifies CASSWGLQGSNQPQHF.

This clonotype appeared many times. The DNA for the CDR3 is TGTGCCAGCAGTCAGTCAGTCAGTGGGGAGCTGTTTTTT. Amino acids: CASSQSVSGELFF. The chain couples TRBV12-3 or TRBV12-4 to TRBJ2-2, with D hard to call. The CDR3 totals 13 residues. The V end lost 5 bases, the J end lost 8 bases, and 12 bases lay between the germline ends.

In this sample, this clonotype turned up many times. The chain joins TRBV20-1 to TRBJ2-7; the match to TRBD2 covers 8 bases. With V trimmed by 5 bases and J by 3 bases, 6 bases remained unmatched. The CDR3 has 13 residues. Germline-derived CDR1 and CDR2 are DFQATT and SNEGSKA (reference sequence). CDR3 in DNA: TGCAGTGCTGGGACTAGTCTTGGCTACGAGCAGTACTTC. Its translation is CSAGTSLGYEQYF.

The chain links TRBV7-1 to TRBJ2-3; 7 bases fit TRBD1. TRBV7-1 is an ORF for which the function is uncertain. With 3 bases clipped from V and 2 bases from J, the junction kept 8 bases outside the gene matches. The CDR3 is 16 amino acids. CDR3 loop: CASSSPRGQSTDTQYF. The CDR3 nucleotides are TGTGCCAGCAGCTCCCCAAGGGGGCAGTCCACAGATACGCAGTATTTT.

Many counts were recorded for this clonotype. The genes are TRBV7-9 and TRBJ2-1; 9 bases line up with TRBD2. Looked up from germline, CDR1 is SEHNR and CDR2 is FQNEAQ (reference sequence). Germline trimming cut 3 bases from V and 9 bases from J; bases unmatched to any gene: 6. The CDR3 has 14 residues. CDR3 in DNA: TGTGCCAGCAGCTTCCCTAGCGGGAAAATTGAGCAGTTCTTC. Its translation is CASSFPSGKIEQFF.

This clonotype was seen many times. The chain joins TRBV7-8 to TRBJ2-5; 12 bases line up with TRBD2. J gave up 5 bases and V 6 bases, and 4 bases lay outside the gene matches. Germline V gene lookup returns CDR1 SGHVS and CDR2 FQNEAQ. The CDR3 extends over 14 amino acids. CDR3 sequence (DNA): TGTGCCAGCAGTCTAGCGGGGGGGTCGGAGACCCAGTACTTC. As protein: CASSLAGGSETQYF. The full variable domain, with the rest looked up from reference TRBV7-8 and TRBJ2-5, is GAGVSQSPRYKVAKRGQDVALRCDPISGHVSLFWYQQALGQGPEFLTYFQNEAQLDKSGLPSDRFFAERPEGSVSTLKIQRTQQEDSAVYLCASSLAGGSETQYFGPGTRLLVL.

This clonotype was detected many times. The V and J genes are TRBV5-1 and TRBJ1-6, with no clear D. Germline V gives CDR1 SGHRS, CDR2 YFSETQ. The CDR3 is 15 residues long. The ends were cut back, 4 bases at V and 7 bases at J, with 15 bases in the middle. The CDR3 protein is CASSLDLPANSPLHF. CDR3 nucleotide sequence: TGCGCCAGCAGCCTGGACCTACCGGCGAATTCACCCCTCCACTTT.

This clonotype was detected many times. The chain employs TRBV7-8 and TRBJ2-2, with TRBD2 identical over 7 bases. CDR1 and CDR2 from the germline V gene are SGHVS and FQNEAQ. This CDR3 region has 17 residues. Trimming removed 7 bases from V and 1 base from J; junction bases left unmatched: 12. The CDR3 here is CASTQAPGGQNTGELFF. CDR3 DNA sequence: TGTGCCAGCACCCAAGCTCCGGGAGGCCAGAACACCGGGGAGCTGTTTTTT.

The table lists this clonotype with many counts. The chain uses TRBV29-1 and TRBJ2-1; 10 bases match TRBD1. Germline CDR1 SQVTM, CDR2 ANQGSEA. V lost 1 base to trimming and J lost 8 bases; unmatched junction nucleotides: 14. This CDR3 has 17 amino acids. CDR3 region: CSVEGGFGGTGADEQFF. Written as DNA, the CDR3 is TGCAGCGTTGAAGGAGGGTTCGGGGGGACAGGGGCCGATGAGCAGTTCTTC.

There are many counts of this clonotype. The chain combines TRBV15 with TRBJ2-2; D gene unclear. Between the trimmed V and J ends, which lost 8 bases and 4 bases, there was a span of 11 bases. Germline CDR1 and CDR2: LNHNV and YYDKDF (reference sequence). CDR3 length: 13 residues. The CDR3 loop reads CATAIWGTGELFF. The CDR3 DNA is TGTGCCACCGCGATTTGGGGCACCGGGGAGCTGTTTTTT.

In its sample, this clonotype was seen many times. The V and J genes are TRBV5-1 and TRBJ2-4, with unresolved D. Germline V gene data show CDR1 as SGHRS and CDR2 as YFSETQ. CDR3 size: 16 residues. Trimming removed 1 base from V and 6 bases from J, with 17 bases in between. CDR3 in DNA: TGCGCCAGCAGCTTGTTGTCCAGTACGCGTGGAAACATTCAGTACTTC. Its translation is CASSLLSSTRGNIQYF.

This clonotype was detected ten times or more. J is TRBJ1-6 and V is TRBV10-3, with 9 bases matching TRBD1. After removal of 0 bases from V and 8 bases from J, the junction contained 2 bases not matched to a gene. From germline, CDR1 is ENHRY and CDR2 SYGVKD. This CDR3 contains 15 residues. CDR3 sequence reads: CAISESTGGYSPLHF. For the CDR3, the DNA is TGTGCCATCAGTGAGTCGACAGGGGGTTATTCACCCCTCCACTTT.

This clonotype was observed a single time. The chain couples TRBV7-2 to TRBJ2-1; the match to TRBD2 covers 10 bases. The CDR3 runs 16 residues. Germline assignment: CDR1 SGHTA and CDR2 FQGNSA. The V segment lost 1 base and the J segment 6 bases; nucleotides outside the gene matches: 6. The CDR3 protein is CASSLVGSGGFNEQFF. The CDR3 DNA follows: TGTGCCAGCAGCTTAGTGGGTAGCGGGGGGTTCAATGAGCAGTTCTTC.

This chain uses TRBV6-1 with TRBJ1-2; tentative D call: TRBD1 (6 bases). This CDR3 is built from 13 residues. V lost 5 bases, J lost 6 bases, and 13 bases lay in between. The germline gives CDR1 MNHNS, CDR2 SASEGT. CDR3 in amino acids: CASSKQGNHGYTF. DNA for the CDR3: TGTGCCAGCAGTAAACAGGGAAATCATGGCTACACCTTC.

This clonotype has a single count. The chain carries TRBV10-3 and TRBJ2-2, with 12 bases matching TRBD1. The CDR3 has 15 residues. Germline CDR1 reads ENHRY; CDR2 reads SYGVKD. V lost 7 bases to trimming and J lost 6 bases; unmatched junction nucleotides: 6. The CDR3 here is CAITAGTGGSGELFF. Written as DNA, the CDR3 is TGTGCCATCACTGCGGGGACAGGGGGCTCCGGGGAGCTGTTTTTT.

In this sample, this clonotype turned up many times. The gene calls are TRBV7-9 and TRBJ2-3, with 7 nucleotides matching TRBD2. V lost 3 bases to trimming and J lost 2 bases; unmatched junction nucleotides: 8. Per the germline V gene, CDR1 is SEHNR and CDR2 is FQNEAQ (reference sequence). The CDR3 totals 16 residues. CDR3 bases: TGTGCCAGCAGCTTTCCTCCGACTAGCCCCACAGATACGCAGTATTTT. Its protein product is CASSFPPTSPTDTQYF.

The chain combines TRBV7-2 with TRBJ1-1; D is uncertain. Germline CDR1 is SGHTA and CDR2 is FQGNSA. The CDR3 loop spans 15 amino acids. The V end was cut by 5 bases, the J end by 4 bases, with 17 bases between. The DNA of the CDR3 is TGTGCCAGCAGCCCACGAATTAAGGCGGGCACTGAAGCTTTCTTT. Protein: CASSPRIKAGTEAFF.

This clonotype has a count of ten or more. This sequence joins TRBV3-1 and TRBJ2-7; 9 bases align to TRBD1. The germline gives CDR1 LGHDT, CDR2 YNNKEL (reference sequence). The CDR3 totals 15 residues. Trimming cost V 2 bases and J 2 bases; bases outside gene matches: 4. CDR3 sequence: CASSQRTGATYEQYF. Written as DNA, the CDR3 is TGTGCCAGCAGCCAACGGACAGGGGCGACCTACGAGCAGTACTTC.

This clonotype came up many times. V usage is TRBV7-2 and J usage is TRBJ2-5; a possible D gene is TRBD2 (5 bases). CDR3 length: 14 residues. V was shortened by 5 bases and J by 7 bases, with 17 bases between the two germline ends. Germline V gene lookup returns CDR1 SGHTA and CDR2 FQGNSA. Here the CDR3 DNA reads TGTGCCAGCAGCCAAAGTCCCGGGATTGGGACCCAGTACTTC. It encodes CASSQSPGIGTQYF.

Many counts were recorded for this clonotype. CDR3: CASKEAETQYF. For the CDR3, the DNA is TGCGCCAGCAAGGAGGCTGAGACCCAGTACTTC. The V call is TRBV5-1, the J call TRBJ2-5; D is possibly TRBD2 (5 bases). CDR1 is SGHRS, CDR2 YFSETQ, per germline. Trimming cost V 6 bases and J 5 bases, with 8 bases left between them. The CDR3 is 11 residues long.

The sample holds many counts of this clonotype. The chain has TRBV20-1 and TRBJ2-7; a weak D match, TRBD2 (7 bases). The V end lost 4 bases, the J end lost 0 bases, and 13 bases lay between the germline ends. Germline CDR1 is DFQATT and CDR2 is SNEGSKA (reference sequence). The CDR3 is 14 residues long. Here the CDR3 DNA reads TGCAGTGCTAAAGGGGGGGGAGGCTCCTACGAGCAGTACTTC. Its translation: CSAKGGGGSYEQYF.

This clonotype occurred once. The V call is TRBV7-9, the J call TRBJ2-2, with unresolved D. CDR1 and CDR2 (germline): SEHNR, FQNEAQ (reference sequence). There are 13 residues in the CDR3. Trimming took off 3 bases at V and 6 bases at J, with 8 bases between the two ends. The CDR3 region has the DNA TGTGCCAGCAGCTTTGCTTTGGCCGGGGAGCTGTTTTTT. Residues: CASSFALAGELFF.

This clonotype was recorded many times. The CDR3 spells CASSLNLAGEQYF. CDR3 DNA sequence: TGTGCCAGCAGCTTAAACCTAGCGGGAGAGCAGTACTTC. This sequence joins TRBV7-2 and TRBJ2-7, with 9 bases matching TRBD2. Trimming cost V 2 bases and J 7 bases; bases outside gene matches: 3. CDR1 is SGHTA, CDR2 FQGNSA, per germline. This CDR3 comprises 13 residues.

This clonotype was seen many times. The gene calls are TRBV12-3 or TRBV12-4 and TRBJ1-2, with 8 bases aligning to TRBD1. Unmatched junction bases numbered 13, after V lost 5 bases and J lost 8 bases. This CDR3 contains 15 residues. Here the CDR3 reads CASSHWTGPGGGYTF. Written as DNA, the CDR3 is TGTGCCAGCAGTCACTGGACAGGGCCTGGGGGAGGCTACACCTTC.

In this sample, this clonotype turned up many times. This chain uses TRBV4-1 with TRBJ2-7; TRBD2 matches 8 bases. The CDR3 spans 14 residues. Looked up from germline, CDR1 is MGHRA and CDR2 is YSYEKL. V lost 4 bases and J lost 3; bases outside the gene matches: 5. The CDR3 sequence: CASSLIAGNYEQYF. Written as DNA, the CDR3 is TGCGCCAGCAGCCTCATAGCGGGAAACTACGAGCAGTACTTC.

The chain links TRBV3-1 to TRBJ2-7, with TRBD1 as a possible D gene (6 bases). The CDR3 contains 11 residues. Germline assignment: CDR1 LGHDT and CDR2 YNNKEL (reference sequence). V was cut by 8 bases and J by 3 bases, with 8 bases left in between. Here the CDR3 reads CASPGDYEQYF. The CDR3 coding sequence is TGTGCCAGCCCAGGGGACTACGAGCAGTACTTC.

This clonotype was found many times. This chain joins TRBV29-1 and TRBJ1-1; D gene ambiguous. The CDR3 length is 13 residues. The V and J ends lost 3 bases and 8 bases respectively, with 16 bases between them. CDR1 is SQVTM and CDR2 is ANQGSEA in the germline V gene. The CDR3 region has the DNA TGCAGCGTTGAGGAGGGTGGCAACGTGGAAGCTTTCTTT. Protein sequence: CSVEEGGNVEAFF.